This entry lists 3 T cell receptor beta chains sequenced from one sample in a study of shared clonotypes between healthy human individuals. The protocol was immunoSEQ multiplex PCR, while the TCRdb copy is restricted to in-frame clones and leaves out a portion. Of hundreds of thousands of clones detected, approximately 75% appear once; the ten largest clones hold under 2%. The specimen was memory CD4+ T cells sorted from blood. Subset meaning: CD45RA-negative fraction. Receptor source: a woman in her 30s in good health.

The count of this clone is one. The chain recombines TRBV5-8 with TRBJ2-6; D unresolved. Per the germline V gene, CDR1 is SGHTS and CDR2 is YDEGEE. The CDR3 is 17 amino acids. V was cut by 0 bases and J by 0 bases, with 10 bases left in between. CDR3 region: CASSLGNLLSGANVLTF. DNA of the CDR3: TGTGCCAGCAGCTTGGGGAATCTTCTCTCTGGGGCCAACGTCCTGACTTTC.

The table lists this clone with many counts. The junction does not match germline at one end; this may be a read error. V usage is TRBV6-5 and J usage is TRBJ1-1; no definite D call. The CDR3 loop spans 12 amino acids. Per germline, CDR1 MNHEY and CDR2 SVGAGI. The DNA for the CDR3 is TGTGCCAGCAGTTACTCGGGCAGCCGGGCGGTTTTT. It specifies CASSYSGSRAVF.

Only a few counts were recorded for this clone. The V gene is TRBV2, the J gene TRBJ1-5; D may be TRBD1 (6 bases). Germline V gene sequence: CDR1 SNHLY, CDR2 FYNNEI. Trimming removed 6 bases from V and 5 bases from J, with 17 bases in between. The CDR3 sequence is 15 residues long. The CDR3 spells CASRASTGTYQPQHF. The CDR3 nucleotides are TGTGCCAGCAGAGCCAGTACAGGGACTTATCAGCCCCAGCATTTT.